A single sample is the source of the 13 T cell receptor beta chains below, sequenced in a study of shared clonotypes between healthy human individuals. Only in-frame clones appear in the TCRdb table, and some are missing; sequencing was by immunoSEQ multiplex PCR. Of approximately 980,000 clones listed, less than 85% are singletons. Sequencing input: memory CD4+ T cells sorted from blood. As to subset: CD45RA-negative fraction. The receptors originated from a man aged 18 to 30 in good health.

Notes on this clone: At the DNA level, this CDR3 is encoded by other sequences in the same sample as well. In DNA form, the CDR3 reads TGTGCCAGCAGCTTCGGGGGGGTTAGTCAGCCCCAGCATTTT. Amino acid sequence: CASSFGGVSQPQHF. This sequence joins TRBV7-2 and TRBJ1-5; a possible D gene is TRBD1 (5 bases). Germline values: CDR1 SGHTA, CDR2 FQGNSA. The CDR3 consists of 14 residues. Deletions cut 3 bases from V and 6 bases from J, with 12 bases between.

This clone was seen at least ten times. The chain couples TRBV5-1 to TRBJ1-1; the D gene is possibly TRBD1 (6 bases). The CDR3 loop spans 14 amino acids. V was trimmed by 0 bases and J by 1 base, leaving 7 bases between them. CDR1 and CDR2 (germline): SGHRS, YFSETQ. CDR3 sequence reads: CASSLEGQNTEAFF. For the CDR3, the DNA is TGCGCCAGCAGCTTGGAGGGACAGAACACTGAAGCTTTCTTT.

The chain carries TRBV4-1 and TRBJ2-7; a weak D match, TRBD1 (6 bases). The CDR3 extends over 13 amino acids. Germline values: CDR1 MGHRA, CDR2 YSYEKL. V lost 4 bases and J 3 bases, leaving 10 bases between the germline ends. For the CDR3, the DNA is TGCGCCAGCAGCCGTTCACAGGGCTACGAGCAGTACTTC. Translating gives CASSRSQGYEQYF.

This clone occurred a few times. The rearrangement links TRBV9 to TRBJ2-5; TRBD1 matches at 10 bases. The CDR3 consists of 15 residues. Germline trimming cut 0 bases from V and 3 bases from J; bases unmatched to any gene: 2. Per germline, CDR1 SGDLS and CDR2 YYNGEE. This CDR3 is CASSVAGTGEETQYF. CDR3 in DNA: TGTGCCAGCAGCGTAGCTGGGACAGGGGAAGAGACCCAGTACTTC.

The rearrangement uses TRBV5-8 and TRBJ2-3; D unresolved. Trimming cost V 4 bases and J 7 bases, with 13 bases left between them. The CDR3 extends over 13 amino acids. Germline V gene sequence: CDR1 SGHTS, CDR2 YDEGEE. The CDR3 DNA follows: TGTGCCAGCAGCCTTCGCACCCCGAATACGCAGTATTTT. Its translation is CASSLRTPNTQYF.

The chain carries TRBV5-1 and TRBJ2-3; D is possibly TRBD1 (6 bases). The CDR3 has 15 amino acids. V was trimmed by 1 base and J by 0 bases, leaving 9 bases between them. From germline, CDR1 is SGHRS and CDR2 YFSETQ. DNA of the CDR3: TGCGCCAGCAGCTTGAACAGGGCTAGCACAGATACGCAGTATTTT. Protein sequence: CASSLNRASTDTQYF.

The CDR3 DNA is TGTGCCAGCAGCTTCGGGCGTACTGGGGCCAACGTCCTGACTTTC. Amino acid sequence: CASSFGRTGANVLTF. The chain uses TRBV13 and TRBJ2-6; D is uncertain. This CDR3 spans 15 amino acids. From germline, CDR1 is PRHDT and CDR2 FYEKMQ (reference sequence). V lost 3 bases, J lost 2 bases, and 8 bases lay in between.

This rearrangement joins TRBV20-1 to TRBJ1-1; the D gene is possibly TRBD1 (5 bases). Trimming left V 3 bases short and J 10 bases short, with 12 bases between. Germline lookup yields CDR1 DFQATT and CDR2 SNEGSKA (reference sequence). The CDR3 has 11 residues. CDR3 sequence reads: CSARIGGGAFF. CDR3 bases: TGCAGTGCTAGGATTGGGGGGGGAGCTTTCTTT.

This clone has just a few counts. The chain couples TRBV28 to TRBJ2-3, with no clear D. The germline V gene encodes CDR1 MDHEN and CDR2 SYDVKM. Trimming took off 5 bases at V and 3 bases at J, with 6 bases between the two ends. This CDR3 has 12 residues. CDR3 coding DNA: TGTGCCAGCAGTCAACCAACAGATACGCAGTATTTT. Its translation: CASSQPTDTQYF. The whole variable domain, remainder taken from reference TRBV28 and TRBJ2-3, is DVKVTQSSRYLVKRTGEKVFLECVQDMDHENMFWYRQDPGLGLRLIYFSYDVKMKEKGDIPEGYSVSREKKERFSLILESASTNQTSMYLCASSQPTDTQYFGPGTRLTVL.

V usage is TRBV10-3 and J usage is TRBJ2-1; unclear D gene. Trimming cost V 2 bases and J 9 bases, with 14 bases left between them. The length of the CDR3 is 14 residues. Germline V CDR1 and CDR2: ENHRY, SYGVKD. The CDR3 DNA sequence: TGTGCCATCAGTGAGAGAACTACTGACGGTGAGCAGTTCTTC. Translation: CAISERTTDGEQFF.

Details on this clone: With a much larger clone just one base away, this may be a read error. This sample includes further DNA sequences coding for the same CDR3. This sequence joins TRBV7-8 and TRBJ1-5; D gene uncertain. This CDR3 is built from 13 residues. The germline V and J ends were trimmed by 1 base and 3 bases, with 4 bases remaining between them. The germline gives CDR1 SGHVS, CDR2 FQNEAQ. CDR3 region: CASSLGHNQPQHF. The CDR3 DNA is TGTGCCAGCAGCTTAGGACACAATCAGCCCCAGCATTTT.

This chain joins TRBV28 and TRBJ1-2, with unresolved D. Trimming removed 1 base at V and 11 bases at J, with 8 bases between. Germline loops: CDR1 MDHEN, CDR2 SYDVKM. The CDR3 spans 11 residues. The CDR3 spells CASSLYGSYTF. CDR3 coding DNA: TGTGCCAGCAGTTTATACGGATCTTACACCTTC.

Remarks on this clone: The sample holds other DNA sequences that translate to the same CDR3. The chain uses TRBV5-1 and TRBJ2-3; no reliable D call. The length of the CDR3 is 14 residues. Trimming took off 0 bases at V and 0 bases at J, with 5 bases between the two ends. The germline V gene encodes CDR1 SGHRS and CDR2 YFSETQ. As DNA, the CDR3 is TGCGCCAGCAGCTTGGGGCCGAGCACAGATACGCAGTATTTT. Translated, it gives CASSLGPSTDTQYF.